This TCR beta chain is drawn from a study of blood T cell repertoires in COVID-19. Trimming left V 4 bases short and J 0 bases short, with 12 bases between. This CDR3 is 15 amino acids long. Germline CDR1 reads SGHRS; CDR2 reads YFSETQ. As processed by the authors: Quantification of nucleated cells was approximated via reference gene primer amplification. Only in-frame clones appear in the TCRdb table, and some are missing; sequencing was by immunoSEQ multiplex PCR. That table furnishes V, J and clone size, whereas the DNA furnished D and trimming. The profile covers 90,000 or so clones, with approximately 83% appearing a single time and 3.5% to 4% taken by the ten largest.

V gene TRBV5-1 combines with J gene TRBJ2-3, with D perhaps matching TRBD2 (6 bases). This receptor was obtained from a man between 60 and 75 years old with acute or convalescent COVID-19. The sequenced material came from peripheral blood. Here the CDR3 reads CASSVGGVSTDTQYF. The DNA of the CDR3 is TGCGCCAGCAGCGTCGGGGGAGTAAGCACAGATACGCAGTATTTT.